These T cell receptor beta chains were read from a single sample in a study of shared clonotypes between healthy human individuals. Measured with immunoSEQ multiplex PCR; TCRdb has only the in-frame clones, and not every one. The data show some 2.1 million clones, about 94% seen once. Sample: naive CD8+ T cells sorted from blood. The receptor set was obtained from a man younger than 30 in good health. Each CDR3 is given with its conserved first and last residue. A D gene is named only where the DNA matches it firmly. Expanded clones are given a class, and other clones once, few, many or no size at all.

>TRBV13|TRBJ1-2|-|-
TGTGCCAGCAGCTTAGGGGCAGGGGAATATGGCTACACCTTC
CASSLGAGEYGYTF
>TRBV4-1|TRBJ2-1|-|-
TGCGCCAGCAGCCCCACGCTCCTTACCTCCTACAATGAGCAGTTCTTC
CASSPTLLTSYNEQFF
>TRBV6-9|TRBJ1-1|-|-
TGTGCCAGCAGACAGGGAGACACTGAAGCTTTCTTT
CASRQGDTEAFF
>TRBV19|TRBJ2-3|-|-
TGTGCCAGCGGAGGCGGTGGGGATACGCAGTATTTT
CASGGGGDTQYF
>TRBV29-1|TRBJ2-2|-|-
TGCAGCGTCACCGGGACCCCGAGAGGCACCGGGGAGCTGTTTTTT
CSVTGTPRGTGELFF
>TRBV15|TRBJ1-1|TRBD1|once
TGTGCCACCAGCAGACCTCAGACAGGGGTCACTGAAGCTTTCTTT
CATSRPQTGVTEAFF
>TRBV4-1|TRBJ2-1|-|-
TGCGCCAGCAGCCAAGAGGTTGTAGCTTACAATGAGCAGTTCTTC
CASSQEVVAYNEQFF
>TRBV7-9|TRBJ1-2|-|-
TGTGCCAGCAGCTTAGCGACCTCAATTACTGACTATGGCTACACCTTC
CASSLATSITDYGYTF
>TRBV5-4|TRBJ2-7|-|-
TGTGCCAGCAGTCAGTGGGAACTCTACGAGCAGTACTTC
CASSQWELYEQYF
>TRBV9|TRBJ2-7|-|once
TGTGCCAGCAGCATGGCAGGGGAGGCCTACGAGCAGTACTTC
CASSMAGEAYEQYF
>TRBV5-6|TRBJ1-2|-|-
TGTGCCAGCAGTGCATACTTAGCTAACTATGGCTACACCTTC
CASSAYLANYGYTF
>TRBV30|TRBJ1-3|-|-
TGTGCCTGGAACTGGGACTCCCCTGGAAACACCATATATTTT
CAWNWDSPGNTIYF
>TRBV27|TRBJ1-5|-|-
TGTGCCAGCAGCTGGGGAAGGGATCAGCCCCAGCATTTT
CASSWGRDQPQHF
>TRBV7-9|TRBJ1-1|-|-
TGTGCCAGCAGCCAGTCAACAGGGCTTACTGAAGCTTTCTTT
CASSQSTGLTEAFF
>TRBV5-4|TRBJ2-7|-|-
TGTGCCAGCAGCTTCGACCGGGACGTAAAGTACGAGCAGTACTTC
CASSFDRDVKYEQYF
>TRBV7-7|TRBJ2-5|-|once
TGTGCTAGCAGCTTAGGTTCGGTGACAGGGAGGTTCGAGACCCAGTACTTC
CASSLGSVTGRFETQYF
>TRBV5-1|TRBJ1-5|TRBD1|few
TGCGCCAGAGGACAGGGCAACTGCAATCAGCCCCAGCATTTT
CARGQGNCNQPQHF
>TRBV19|TRBJ2-2|-|-
TGTGCCAGTAGTCCCGGCTCGGGTGGGATGGGTGTCGGGGAGCTGTTTTTT
CASSPGSGGMGVGELFF
>TRBV13|TRBJ2-1|-|-
TGTGCCAGCAGCCAGTACAATGAGCAGTTCTTC
CASSQYNEQFF
>TRBV11-2|TRBJ2-7|-|-
TGTGCCAGCACTCGGTGGGGGGAGGACTCCTACGAGCAGTACTTC
CASTRWGEDSYEQYF
>TRBV5-4|TRBJ2-1|-|-
TGTGCCAGCAGCTTGGCCGGGTCCCCCGGGTCGGAGCAGTTCTTC
CASSLAGSPGSEQFF
>TRBV5-4|TRBJ1-2|-|once
TGTGCCAGCAGCGTCACCGGGACCCCTTCGGGCTATGGCTACACCTTC
CASSVTGTPSGYGYTF
>TRBV10-2|TRBJ2-1|-|-
TGCGCCAGCGGAAGGAGGCTCGAGGGAACCTACAATGAGCAGTTCTTC
CASGRRLEGTYNEQFF
>TRBV4-1|TRBJ1-4|-|-
TGCGCCAGCAGCCAAGGTACAGGGTGGCCAACTAATGAAAAACTGTTTTTT
CASSQGTGWPTNEKLFF
>TRBV19|TRBJ2-7|-|-
TGTGCCAGTAGTCCCGGGACATCGGGCTACGAGCAGTACTTC
CASSPGTSGYEQYF
>TRBV21-1|TRBJ1-5|-|-
TGTGCCAGCAGCAAAGCGCCATTGGGGGGTCAGCCCCAGCATTTT
CASSKAPLGGQPQHF
>TRBV19|TRBJ2-3|-|-
TGTGCCAGTAGGACTCCGACCTCCAATACGCAGTATTTT
CASRTPTSNTQYF
>TRBV13|TRBJ2-7|-|-
TGTGCCAGCAGCCCAGAGGGGGGAAAGGACGAGCAGTACTTC
CASSPEGGKDEQYF
>TRBV7-9|TRBJ2-7|-|-
TGTGCCAGCAGCACGCCCGAGGGGAGCCCCTACGAGCAGTACTTC
CASSTPEGSPYEQYF
>TRBV27|TRBJ2-5|TRBD2|-
TGTGCCAGCAGTCCCTATCCAGGCCGTAGGGAGGGAGAGACCCAGTACTTC
CASSPYPGRREGETQYF
>TRBV7-9|TRBJ1-3|-|-
TGTGCCAGCAGCTCGAGGGTTTCTGGAAACACCATATATTTT
CASSSRVSGNTIYF
>TRBV7-9|TRBJ2-7|-|-
TGTGCCAGCACAACTTCTTACGAGCAGTACTTC
CASTTSYEQYF
>TRBV7-2|TRBJ1-1|-|-
TGTGCCAGCAGCTTATGGTCTCCGAACACTGAAGCTTTCTTT
CASSLWSPNTEAFF
>TRBV10-2|TRBJ2-5|-|-
TGCGCCAGCAGTGAAGTGTTCGGGGGAGAGACCCAGTACTTC
CASSEVFGGETQYF
>TRBV6-5|TRBJ2-5|-|-
TGTGCCAGCAGTTACTCGTATAGCGAGTACCAAGAGACCCAGTACTTC
CASSYSYSEYQETQYF
>TRBV28|TRBJ2-7|TRBD1|-
TGTGCCAGCAGTGATCTCCGAACAGGGGTGGGGGAGCAGTACTTC
CASSDLRTGVGEQYF
>TRBV28|TRBJ1-2|-|-
TGTGCCAGCAGTGGGGAGTCCTATGGCTACACCTTC
CASSGESYGYTF
>TRBV27|TRBJ2-5|-|-
TGTGCCAGCAGTTTTCGGGGACAAGAGACCCAGTACTTC
CASSFRGQETQYF
>TRBV3-1/TRBV3-2|TRBJ2-5|-|-
TGTGCCAGCGGGGAGACCCAGTACTTC
CASGETQYF
>TRBV27|TRBJ2-7|-|-
TGTGCCAGCAGTTTCGGCGGGATGCAAGTCTACGAGCAGTACTTC
CASSFGGMQVYEQYF
>TRBV7-9|TRBJ1-1|-|-
TGTGCCAGCAGCTCCTACTCAACGGGCACTGAAGCTTTCTTT
CASSSYSTGTEAFF
>TRBV27|TRBJ2-2|TRBD2|-
TGTGCCAGCAGTATGACTAGCGGGGGGCACAGGGAGCTGTTTTTT
CASSMTSGGHRELFF
>TRBV7-9|TRBJ2-7|TRBD1|-
TGTGCCAGCAGCCATACTACAGGGGATACTTCCCACGAGCAGTACTTC
CASSHTTGDTSHEQYF
>TRBV27|TRBJ2-1|-|-
TGTGCCAGCAGTTTATCCAGGGTGAGTGAGCAGTTCTTC
CASSLSRVSEQFF
>TRBV21-1|TRBJ2-7|-|-
TGTGCCAGCACCCCGCGGGAAACCTACGAGCAGTACTTC
CASTPRETYEQYF
>TRBV10-3|TRBJ2-7|-|-
TGTGCCATCAGTGAAGAGGGTACCACCTACGAGCAGTACTTC
CAISEEGTTYEQYF
>TRBV11-2|TRBJ2-3|-|few
TGTGCCAGCAGCTTAGACCCAGATACGCAGTATTTT
CASSLDPDTQYF
>TRBV27|TRBJ1-5|-|-
TGTGCCAGCAGTTTAGTGGCAGGGAGCAATCAGCCCCAGCATTTT
CASSLVAGSNQPQHF
>TRBV7-9|TRBJ2-7|TRBD2|-
TGTGCCAGCATTAAATCGACTAGCGGGTACTACGAGCAGTACTTC
CASIKSTSGYYEQYF